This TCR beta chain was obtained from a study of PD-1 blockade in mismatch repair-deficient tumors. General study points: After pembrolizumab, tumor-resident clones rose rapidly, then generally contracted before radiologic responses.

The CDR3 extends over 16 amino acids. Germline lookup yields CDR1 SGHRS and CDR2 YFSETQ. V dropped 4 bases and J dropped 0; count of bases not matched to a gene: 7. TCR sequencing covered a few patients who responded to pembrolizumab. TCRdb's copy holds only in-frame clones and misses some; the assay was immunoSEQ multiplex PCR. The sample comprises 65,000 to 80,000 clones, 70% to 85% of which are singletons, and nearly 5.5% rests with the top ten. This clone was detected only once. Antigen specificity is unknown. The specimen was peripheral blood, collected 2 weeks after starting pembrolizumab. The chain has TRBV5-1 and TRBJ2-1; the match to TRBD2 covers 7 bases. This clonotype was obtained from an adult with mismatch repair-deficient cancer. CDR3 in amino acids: CASSGGTTSSYNEQFF. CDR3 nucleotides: TGCGCCAGCAGCGGCGGGACTACGAGCTCCTACAATGAGCAGTTCTTC.